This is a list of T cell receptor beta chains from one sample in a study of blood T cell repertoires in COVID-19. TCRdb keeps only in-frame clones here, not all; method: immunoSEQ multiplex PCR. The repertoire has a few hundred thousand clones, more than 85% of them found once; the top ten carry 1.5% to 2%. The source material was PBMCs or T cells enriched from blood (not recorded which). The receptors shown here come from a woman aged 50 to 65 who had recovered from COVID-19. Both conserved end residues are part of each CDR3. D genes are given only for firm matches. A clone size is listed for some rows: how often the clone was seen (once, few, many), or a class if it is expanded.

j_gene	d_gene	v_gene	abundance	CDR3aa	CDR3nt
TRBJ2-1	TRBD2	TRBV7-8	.	CASSLRLGQTSGTPREQFF	TGTGCCAGCAGCCTGCGACTTGGCCAGACTAGCGGGACCCCCAGGGAGCAGTTCTTC
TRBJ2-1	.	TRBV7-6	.	CASSSAGFWGNEQFF	TGTGCCAGCAGCTCTGCGGGATTTTGGGGAAATGAGCAGTTCTTC
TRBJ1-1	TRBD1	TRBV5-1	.	CASSPRDRGGFGTEAFF	TGCGCCAGCAGCCCCCGGGACAGGGGTGGATTTGGCACTGAAGCTTTCTTT
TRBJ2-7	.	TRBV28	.	CASSWTQLDEQYF	TGTGCCAGCAGCTGGACACAGTTGGACGAGCAGTACTTC
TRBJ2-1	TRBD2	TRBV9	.	CASSVDGTTYNEQFF	TGTGCCAGCAGCGTAGACGGGACTACCTATAATGAGCAGTTCTTC
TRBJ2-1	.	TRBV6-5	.	CASSPLSRRDEQFF	TGTGCCAGCAGTCCCCTAAGCCGCCGCGATGAGCAGTTCTTC
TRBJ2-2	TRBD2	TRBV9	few	CASSVGRWGGLNTGELFF	TGTGCCAGCAGCGTAGGAAGGTGGGGAGGGCTCAACACCGGGGAGCTGTTTTTT
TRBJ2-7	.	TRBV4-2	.	CASSLSPSQRYEQYF	TGTGCCAGCAGCCTATCGCCTAGTCAGCGCTACGAGCAGTACTTC
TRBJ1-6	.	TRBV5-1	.	CASSLGTGNSPLHF	TGCGCCAGCAGCTTGGGGACGGGAAATTCACCCCTCCACTTT
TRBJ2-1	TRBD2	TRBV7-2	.	CASSLVAGGVLGNEQFF	TGTGCCAGCAGCTTAGTCGCGGGAGGGGTTTTAGGGAATGAGCAGTTCTTC
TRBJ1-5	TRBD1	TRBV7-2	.	CASSKTGNQPQHF	TGTGCCAGCAGCAAGACAGGGAACCAGCCCCAGCATTTT
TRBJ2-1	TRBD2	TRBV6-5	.	CASSYTSGAYNEQFF	TGTGCCAGCAGTTACACTAGCGGGGCCTACAATGAGCAGTTCTTC
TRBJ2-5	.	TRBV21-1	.	CASSKDGSRQETQYF	TGTGCCAGCAGCAAAGACGGCAGCAGGCAAGAGACCCAGTACTTC
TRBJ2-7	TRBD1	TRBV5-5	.	CASSLVAGGYEQYF	TGTGCCAGCAGCTTGGTGGCAGGGGGATACGAGCAGTACTTC
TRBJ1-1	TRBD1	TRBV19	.	CASSYRGRNTEAFF	TGTGCCAGTAGTTACAGGGGACGGAACACTGAAGCTTTCTTT
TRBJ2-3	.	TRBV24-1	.	CATSDRGGPSTDTQYF	TGTGCCACCAGTGATCGCGGGGGCCCGAGCACAGATACGCAGTATTTT
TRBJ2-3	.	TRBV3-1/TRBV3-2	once	CASSQTGVETDTQYF	TGTGCCAGCAGCCAAACGGGGGTAGAGACAGATACGCAGTATTTT
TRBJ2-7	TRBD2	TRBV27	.	CASSFGRETYEQYF	TGTGCCAGCAGTTTTGGGCGGGAGACCTACGAGCAGTACTTC
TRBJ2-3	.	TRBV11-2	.	CASSREPGTRTSDTQYF	TGTGCCAGCAGCAGAGAACCCGGGACACGGACTTCGGATACGCAGTATTTT
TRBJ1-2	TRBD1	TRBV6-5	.	CASRTTGQGYYGYTF	TGTGCCAGCAGGACAACGGGACAGGGGTACTATGGCTACACCTTC